This T cell receptor beta chain was retrieved from a study of human T cells and chemical hapten exposure. TCRdb analysed the RACE reads with MiXCR anew, one entry per CDR3 protein. The profile shows 30,000 or so distinct CDR3 sequences, 7.4% of them singletons. Findings and limits, study-wide: TCRs at high frequency, those above 1 in 1000, did not change with DPC sensitization.

The time point denotes: healthy volunteer bleed at 2 weeks. It was from unfractionated whole blood that total RNA was extracted. Many counts were recorded for this clonotype. The antigen remains unidentified. This CDR3 contains 15 residues. Germline V gene lookup returns CDR1 ENHRY and CDR2 SYGVKD. V shed 5 bases and J shed 1 base, with 14 bases lying between them. This TCR was sampled from a human donor in good health. Some clones in this sample may be carry-over from other donors' samples. Input material: whole blood. The chain is built from TRBV10-3 and TRBJ1-2; D unclear. CDR3 sequence reads: CAISPQAASNYGYTF. CDR3 DNA sequence: TGTGCCATCAGTCCCCAGGCAGCCAGTAACTATGGCTACACCTTC.